This TCR beta chain appears in the sequencing data of a study of CD8+ T cells in alopecia areata. RNA extraction and reverse transcription yielded cDNA as sequencing template. The repertoire was sequenced with immunoSEQ multiplex PCR; TCRdb's copy has only in-frame clones and lacks some. The sample consists of some 180,000 clones, about 55% of them appearing once. Treatment reported: oral pan-JAK inhibitor, 5-10 mg twice daily. With 7 bases removed from V and 8 bases from J, the gap between germline ends came to 17 bases. The germline gives CDR1 LGHNT, CDR2 FRNRAP. There are 13 residues in the CDR3. The TCR sequence derives from a human donor with alopecia areata. The chain uses TRBV12-5 and TRBJ1-2, with TRBD1 as a possible D gene (5 bases). The sequences come from CD8+ T cells sorted from blood, collected at week 24, from a patient treated with tofacitinib. CDR3 DNA sequence: TGTGCTAGTGCCCTAGGGACCCTGGAGGGCTACACCTTC. Translation gives CASALGTLEGYTF.